Sequencing of this TCR beta chain was carried out in a study of T cells in Graves' hyperthyroidism and ophthalmopathy. This clonotype was observed at least ten times. V was clipped by 1 base and J by 3 bases; unmatched bases: 6. CDR1 is SGHTA, CDR2 FQGNSA, per germline. The CDR3 is 16 amino acids. Using RNA transcripts as the source, TCR beta CDR3 regions were amplified. Using the HTBI primer set, a first-round RT-PCR was run on the TCR CDR3. Via MiXCR, TCRdb re-called the multiplex PCR reads, giving one row per CDR3 protein. In the table there are about 400,000 distinct CDR3 sequences, over 12% of which are singletons.

This receptor was taken from a man in his forties or fifties with Graves' ophthalmopathy. This sequence joins TRBV7-2 and TRBJ2-7, with 10 bases lining up with TRBD2. Sequenced input: blood. The CDR3 spells CASSLVASGGDYEQYF. In DNA form, the CDR3 reads TGTGCCAGCAGCTTAGTAGCTAGCGGGGGAGACTACGAGCAGTACTTC.